One sample yielded the 14 T cell receptor beta chains listed below, sequenced in a study of blood T cell repertoires in COVID-19. Profiled with immunoSEQ multiplex PCR; TCRdb holds only in-frame clones, not every one. The sample yields about 63,000 clones, about 80% seen once. The specimen was peripheral blood. These receptor sequences come from an elderly woman with acute or convalescent COVID-19.

The J gene is TRBJ1-1, the V gene TRBV28; 9 bases fit TRBD1. Trimming cost V 1 base and J 0 bases; bases outside gene matches: 6. Germline values: CDR1 MDHEN, CDR2 SYDVKM. The CDR3 length is 17 residues. CDR3 loop: CASSLYGTGLMNTEAFF. The CDR3 nucleotides are TGTGCCAGCAGTTTATATGGGACAGGGCTCATGAACACTGAAGCTTTCTTT.

The gene calls are TRBV20-1 and TRBJ2-3, with TRBD2 matching over 9 bases. The V gene end was trimmed by 3 bases and the J gene end by 5 bases; junction bases not matched to a gene: 9. Germline-derived CDR1 and CDR2 are DFQATT and SNEGSKA (reference sequence). This CDR3 comprises 15 residues. CDR3 region: CSASSLLAGEDTQYF. The CDR3 DNA follows: TGCAGTGCTAGTTCCTTACTAGCGGGTGAAGATACGCAGTATTTT.

This clone was counted once. This chain uses TRBV5-1 with TRBJ2-1; tentative D call: TRBD1 (6 bases). Germline V gene lookup returns CDR1 SGHRS and CDR2 YFSETQ. The length of the CDR3 is 14 residues. Trimming left V 8 bases short and J 8 bases short, with 20 bases between. CDR3 sequence: CASMDSSSRHEQFF. CDR3 DNA sequence: TGCGCCAGTATGGACAGCAGTTCCCGACATGAGCAGTTCTTC.

The table lists this clone with a few counts. V gene TRBV30 combines with J gene TRBJ2-5, with D perhaps TRBD2 (6 bases). This CDR3 spans 14 amino acids. The V end lost 3 bases, the J end lost 1 base, and 12 bases lay between the germline ends. The V gene's germline CDR1 is GTSNPN and CDR2 SVGIG (reference sequence). The CDR3 sequence: CAWSPPGAQETQYF. Here the CDR3 DNA reads TGTGCCTGGAGCCCACCGGGAGCCCAAGAGACCCAGTACTTC.

This clone has just a few counts. This chain links TRBV7-9 with TRBJ1-4, with 9 bases fitting TRBD1. CDR3 length: 16 amino acids. Trimming removed 5 bases from V and 5 bases from J; junction bases left unmatched: 9. Germline V gives CDR1 SEHNR, CDR2 FQNEAQ (reference sequence). Here the CDR3 reads CASSRDWDRVNEKLFF. The CDR3 DNA follows: TGTGCCAGCAGCCGAGATTGGGACAGGGTAAATGAAAAACTGTTTTTT. The variable domain in full, with the rest retrieved from reference TRBV7-9 and TRBJ1-4, is DTGVSQNPRHKITKRGQNVTFRCDPISEHNRLYWYRQTLGQGPEFLTYFQNEAQLEKSRLLSDRFSAERPKGSFSTLEIQRTEQGDSAMYLCASSRDWDRVNEKLFFGSGTQLSVL.

The rearrangement joins TRBV6-5 to TRBJ1-3; D call uncertain. Trimming took 4 bases from V and 2 from J, leaving 15 bases between them. Germline V lookup: CDR1 MNHEY, CDR2 SVGAGI. CDR3 length: 16 residues. The CDR3 reads CASSLIPGVAGNTIYF. The CDR3 nucleotides read TGTGCCAGCAGTTTGATTCCCGGGGTTGCTGGAAACACCATATATTTT.

The genes are TRBV14 and TRBJ2-6; unclear D gene. Deletions cut 5 bases from V and 4 bases from J, with 12 bases between. Germline V CDR1 and CDR2: SGHDN, FVKESK. There are 15 residues in the CDR3. The CDR3 loop reads CASSSNYLGANVLTF. The DNA of the CDR3 is TGTGCCAGCAGCTCCAACTATCTAGGGGCCAACGTCCTGACTTTC.

This chain connects TRBV6-6 to TRBJ2-3; the D gene is possibly TRBD1 (6 bases). The CDR3 totals 16 residues. Germline V gene data show CDR1 as MNHNY and CDR2 as SVGAGI (reference sequence). With 5 bases removed from V and 4 bases from J, the gap between germline ends came to 19 bases. For the CDR3, the DNA is TGTGCCAGCAGTCGGACCGCAACAGGGACCCCAGATACGCAGTATTTT. The encoded protein is CASSRTATGTPDTQYF.

This clone was seen a few times. V and J are TRBV29-1 and TRBJ1-3; the D gene is possibly TRBD1 (5 bases). This CDR3 comprises 13 residues. Per the germline V gene, CDR1 is SQVTM and CDR2 is ANQGSEA. Trimming pared 7 bases from V and 0 bases from J, leaving 10 bases between. CDR3 nucleotides: TGCAGCGGGAAACAGGACTCTGGAAACACCATATATTTT. It is translated as CSGKQDSGNTIYF.

The chain has TRBV7-2 and TRBJ1-1; possible D gene TRBD1, 5 bases. Germline V CDR1 and CDR2: SGHTA, FQGNSA. This CDR3 is 14 amino acids long. V lost 1 base and J lost 5, with 11 bases in between. CDR3 coding DNA: TGTGCCAGCAGCTTAGGGGGGGACGGGACTGAAGCTTTCTTT. Its protein product is CASSLGGDGTEAFF.

This clone has only a few counts. The chain has TRBV5-6 and TRBJ2-4, with 10 positions matching TRBD2. With V trimmed by 3 bases and J by 8 bases, 17 bases remained unmatched. The germline CDR1 and CDR2 sequences are SGHDT and YYEEEE. The CDR3 covers 18 residues. CDR3 nucleotides: TGTGCCAGCAGCTCCAACGGCCTAGCGGGAGATATTGAGGACATTCAGTACTTC. Amino acid sequence: CASSSNGLAGDIEDIQYF.

This clone was detected only a few times. The chain carries TRBV19 and TRBJ2-7; D is undetermined. CDR3 length: 14 amino acids. V lost 3 bases, J lost 0 bases, and 9 bases lay in between. Germline V CDR1 and CDR2: LNHDA, SQIVND (reference sequence). The CDR3 loop is CASSIGGSSYEQYF. The CDR3 DNA reads TGTGCCAGTAGTATTGGCGGTAGCTCCTACGAGCAGTACTTC.

V is TRBV11-3 and J is TRBJ1-6; D is uncertain. Germline loops: CDR1 SGHNT, CDR2 YENEEA. The CDR3 runs 13 residues. V gave up 3 bases and J gave up 6 bases, with 6 bases separating them. DNA of the CDR3: TGTGCCAGCAGCTTCAGTCCTAATTCACCCCTCCACTTT. Translating it yields CASSFSPNSPLHF.

The chain is built from TRBV5-6 and TRBJ1-6; no definite D call. This CDR3 region has 14 residues. V was trimmed by 5 bases and J by 5 bases, leaving 11 bases between them. CDR1 and CDR2 (germline): SGHDT, YYEEEE. The CDR3 region has the DNA TGTGCCAGCAGTCGGGCGGGAGATAATTCACCCCTCCACTTT. Protein product: CASSRAGDNSPLHF.